This entry describes one T cell receptor (beta chain). The target antigen is unknown. The immunoSEQ assay was version 4, run in survey mode. Libraries were prepared by immunoSEQ multiplex PCR; TCRdb keeps only in-frame clonotypes and omits some of them. Of around 45,000 clones detected, approximately 91% appear once; the ten largest clones hold about 1.7%. These data belong to a study of persistence of HIV-infected CD4 T cells. The CDR3 runs to 16 residues. CDR1 MDHEN and CDR2 SYDVKM come from the germline V gene. V lost 4 bases, J lost 3 bases, and 10 bases stayed unmatched. Anti-CD3/anti-CD28 beads served as a nonspecific positive control stimulus. CD4+ T cells upregulating both CD40 ligand and CD69 were sorted as responding cells.

The chain joins TRBV28 to TRBJ2-7, with 9 bases identical to TRBD1. This TCR derives from an adult man with HIV who was CMV-seropositive. The specimen comprised CD4+ T cells sorted from PBMCs after approximately 19-hour stimulation, sampled from a patient who received antiretroviral therapy. The CDR3 region is CASSSNPGQGYYEQYF. The CDR3 DNA reads as TGTGCCAGCAGTTCTAATCCGGGACAGGGATACTACGAGCAGTACTTC.